This T cell receptor (beta chain) is from a study of beta chain features in type 1 diabetes. cDNA synthesis used the whole RNA isolate, giving expressed TCRB sequences. Generated by immunoSEQ multiplex PCR, the TCRdb table keeps only in-frame clones and is missing some. Of 300,000 to 350,000 clones listed, approximately 14% are singletons. Germline CDR1 SGHNT, CDR2 YYREEE (reference sequence). CDR3 length equals 14 residues. Between the trimmed V and J ends, which lost 4 bases and 5 bases, there was a span of 15 bases. A word on this clone: This likely reflects a read error, since a far larger clone is one base away. Other DNA sequences in the sample encode the same CDR3.

Sequenced material: central memory CD4+ T cells from blood. The chain couples TRBV5-4 to TRBJ1-2; D unresolved. The sequence was collected from a young man in good health. The CDR3 loop reads CASSQVVSGYGYTF. CDR3 coding DNA: TGTGCCAGCAGCCAAGTAGTTTCTGGATATGGCTACACCTTC.